This T cell receptor (beta chain) was retrieved from a study of T cell repertoires in cytomegalovirus infection. About the research overall: CMV epitopes used comprised recently identified HLA-C-restricted ones and well-studied HLA-B-restricted ones.

The CDR3 consists of 15 residues. Germline-derived CDR1 and CDR2 are SGHRS and YFSETQ. Losses at the gene ends were 7 bases for V and 8 bases for J; bases not matched to a gene: 13. With respect to this clonotype: Its antigen remains unknown.

TCRdb re-analysed the reads in MiXCR, keeping a single row per CDR3 protein. The table lists some 500,000 distinct CDR3 sequences, 30% to 40% of them singletons. Notes on the study in general: The study found HLA-C-restricted CMV-specific TCR beta clonotypes dominating the ex vivo response.

This clonotype was sampled from a human donor in good health (CMV status not recorded). Some clones in this sample may be carry-over from other donors' samples. This specimen consisted of cultured PBMCs, obtained from culture after CMV antigen stimulation. The chain is built from TRBV5-1 and TRBJ2-1, with 9 nucleotides matching TRBD1. The CDR3 spells CASAASGQGYDEQFF. The DNA of the CDR3 is TGCGCCAGCGCCGCGTCGGGACAGGGATACGATGAGCAGTTCTTC.